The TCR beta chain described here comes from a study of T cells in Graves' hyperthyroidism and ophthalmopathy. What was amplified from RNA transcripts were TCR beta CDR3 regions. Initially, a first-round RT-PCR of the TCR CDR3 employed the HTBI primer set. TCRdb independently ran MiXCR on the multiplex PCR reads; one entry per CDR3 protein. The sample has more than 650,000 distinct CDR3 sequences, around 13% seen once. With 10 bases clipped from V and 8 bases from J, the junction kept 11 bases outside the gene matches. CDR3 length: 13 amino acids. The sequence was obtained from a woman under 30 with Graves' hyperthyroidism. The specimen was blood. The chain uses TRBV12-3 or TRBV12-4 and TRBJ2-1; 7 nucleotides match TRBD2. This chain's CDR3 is CAISGGLWDEQFF. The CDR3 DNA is TGTGCCATCTCGGGGGGACTCTGGGATGAGCAGTTCTTC.